Below are 30 T cell receptor beta chains sequenced from a single sample in a study of T cells in Graves' hyperthyroidism and ophthalmopathy. Amplified TCR beta CDR3 regions came from RNA transcripts. Primed by the HTBI set, a first-round RT-PCR was run on the TCR CDR3. One entry per CDR3 protein, called by TCRdb with MiXCR from the multiplex PCR reads. The sample consists of around 100,000 distinct CDR3 sequences, roughly 44% of them appearing once. The sequenced sample consisted of blood. The source of these receptors is a man aged 35-49 years with Graves' hyperthyroidism.

This clonotype was found many times. The rearrangement joins TRBV20-1 to TRBJ1-1; maybe TRBD1 (5 bases). Germline assignment: CDR1 DFQATT and CDR2 SNEGSKA (reference sequence). V gave up 3 bases and J gave up 0 bases, with 11 bases separating them. The CDR3 totals 14 residues. The CDR3 protein is CSASGGGVNTEAFF. CDR3 sequence (DNA): TGCAGTGCTAGTGGTGGGGGTGTGAACACTGAAGCTTTCTTT.

The chain couples TRBV2 to TRBJ2-6; D is uncertain. The CDR3 runs to 12 residues. V lost 3 bases and J 7 bases, leaving 4 bases between the germline ends. Germline CDR1 is SNHLY and CDR2 is FYNNEI. The CDR3 spells CASSDPANVLTF. CDR3 bases: TGTGCCAGCAGTGATCCAGCCAACGTCCTGACTTTC.

This clonotype occurred once. This chain connects TRBV10-3 to TRBJ1-2, with a tentative D call TRBD1 (6 bases). This CDR3 region has 13 residues. Trimming pared 5 bases from V and 5 bases from J, leaving 12 bases between. From germline, CDR1 is ENHRY and CDR2 SYGVKD. CDR3 sequence: CAISFEGEYGYTF. Here the CDR3 DNA reads TGTGCCATCAGTTTCGAGGGGGAATATGGCTACACCTTC.

This clonotype was found once. The V call is TRBV29-1, the J call TRBJ2-3; a possible D gene is TRBD2 (6 bases). The V end lost 6 bases, the J end lost 1 base, and 14 bases lay between the germline ends. Germline loops: CDR1 SQVTM, CDR2 ANQGSEA. The CDR3 loop spans 14 amino acids. This CDR3 reads CSVGTVMGTDTQYF. CDR3 DNA sequence: TGCAGCGTAGGGACTGTTATGGGCACAGATACGCAGTATTTT.

This clonotype was seen many times. The chain's CDR3 is CASSAGGGSADTQYF. DNA of the CDR3: TGTGCCAGCAGCGCCGGCGGGGGGTCCGCGGATACGCAGTATTTT. The chain recombines TRBV9 with TRBJ2-3, with 8 bases aligning to TRBD2. This CDR3 is 15 amino acids long. Germline trimming cut 3 bases from V and 6 bases from J; bases unmatched to any gene: 9. The germline V gene has CDR1 SGDLS and CDR2 YYNGEE.

This clonotype was observed many times. The chain links TRBV6-5 to TRBJ2-1; 10 nucleotides line up with TRBD2. Germline V gives CDR1 MNHEY, CDR2 SVGAGI. With V trimmed by 1 base and J by 6 bases, 3 bases remained unmatched. The CDR3 length is 15 residues. CDR3 residues: CASSYWTSGTNEQFF. CDR3 nucleotide sequence: TGTGCCAGCAGTTACTGGACTAGCGGCACCAATGAGCAGTTCTTC.

The chain combines TRBV5-6 with TRBJ2-3; 7 bases agree with TRBD1. Germline CDR1 reads SGHDT; CDR2 reads YYEEEE. This CDR3 contains 14 residues. V lost 3 bases, J lost 0 bases, and 1 base stayed unmatched. CDR3 loop: CASSSTGSTDTQYF. DNA for the CDR3: TGTGCCAGCAGCTCGACAGGGAGCACAGATACGCAGTATTTT. Together with reference TRBV5-6 and TRBJ2-3, the CDR3 gives the full variable domain: DAGVTQSPTHLIKTRGQQVTLRCSPKSGHDTVSWYQQALGQGPQFIFQYYEEEERQRGNFPDRFSGHQFPNYSSELNVNALLLGDSALYLCASSSTGSTDTQYFGPGTRLTVL.

This chain joins TRBV7-9 and TRBJ1-3; TRBD1 matches 8 bases. CDR1 is SEHNR and CDR2 is FQNEAQ in the germline V gene (reference sequence). There are 16 residues in the CDR3. V shed 1 base, J shed 4 bases, and the junction held 6 bases outside the gene matches. The CDR3 DNA reads TGTGCCAGCAGCTTAGGGATGGCAGGGGGCGGAAACACCATATATTTT. Protein: CASSLGMAGGGNTIYF.

The rearrangement joins TRBV7-9 to TRBJ2-7; D call uncertain. CDR3 size: 12 residues. Trimming removed 1 base from V and 2 bases from J, with 3 bases in between. Germline values: CDR1 SEHNR, CDR2 FQNEAQ (reference sequence). CDR3 amino acids: CASSLDTYEQYF. Here the CDR3 DNA reads TGTGCCAGCAGCTTAGACACCTACGAGCAGTACTTC.

This clonotype showed up just a few times. The rearrangement links TRBV6-5 to TRBJ2-1; 7 bases match TRBD2. With 0 bases clipped from V and 8 bases from J, the junction kept 7 bases outside the gene matches. This CDR3 is 15 amino acids long. Germline V gives CDR1 MNHEY, CDR2 SVGAGI. Here the CDR3 reads CASSYSRPRGDEQFF. Here the CDR3 DNA reads TGTGCCAGCAGTTACTCGCGCCCCCGGGGGGATGAGCAGTTCTTC.

At least ten counts were recorded for this clonotype. The gene calls are TRBV5-1 and TRBJ2-5; D perhaps matches TRBD1 (6 bases). The V gene's germline CDR1 is SGHRS and CDR2 YFSETQ. The ends were cut back, 0 bases at V and 5 bases at J, with 11 bases in the middle. This CDR3 is built from 14 residues. The CDR3 DNA follows: TGCGCCAGCAGCTTGGCAGGGGTGGGTGAGACCCAGTACTTC. Its protein is CASSLAGVGETQYF.

The chain combines TRBV7-2 with TRBJ2-7; D remains unclear. Per germline, CDR1 SGHTA and CDR2 FQGNSA. V lost 3 bases, J lost 0 bases, and 9 bases lay in between. The CDR3 is 14 residues long. CDR3 in amino acids: CASSFSTDSYEQYF. As DNA, the CDR3 is TGTGCCAGCAGCTTCAGTACGGACTCCTACGAGCAGTACTTC.

This clonotype was counted ten times or more. The chain employs TRBV5-6 and TRBJ1-1, with 7 bases identical to TRBD1. CDR3 length: 15 residues. V lost 4 bases and J lost 7; bases outside the gene matches: 13. In germline, CDR1 is SGHDT, CDR2 YYEEEE. The CDR3 DNA reads as TGTGCCAGCAGCCCTGGACTAGTGTGGGACAGTGAAGCTTTCTTT. Residues: CASSPGLVWDSEAFF.

At least ten counts were recorded for this clonotype. The chain employs TRBV4-2 and TRBJ2-5; TRBD2 agrees at 11 bases. This CDR3 spans 17 amino acids. Germline assignment: CDR1 LGHNA and CDR2 YNFKEQ. Losses at the gene ends were 4 bases for V and 5 bases for J; bases not matched to a gene: 12. The CDR3 protein is CASSREGASGGIETQYF. In DNA, the CDR3 is TGTGCCAGCAGCCGCGAAGGGGCTAGCGGGGGGATTGAGACCCAGTACTTC.

CDR3 sequence reads: CASSRDRGTEQYF. The CDR3 bases are TGTGCCAGCAGCCGGGACAGGGGGACCGAGCAGTACTTC. The chain is built from TRBV5-6 and TRBJ2-7; TRBD1 aligns across 11 bases. The CDR3 extends over 13 amino acids. With V trimmed by 4 bases and J by 6 bases, 3 bases remained unmatched. The germline CDR1 and CDR2 sequences are SGHDT and YYEEEE.

This clonotype was observed a handful of times. This sequence joins TRBV14 and TRBJ2-1; 9 bases align to TRBD2. Unmatched junction bases numbered 12, after V lost 11 bases and J lost 7 bases. This CDR3 is 14 amino acids long. CDR1 and CDR2 (germline): SGHDN, FVKESK. CDR3 region: CAVLPGLAKNEQFF. The CDR3 nucleotides read TGTGCCGTGTTGCCGGGACTAGCCAAGAATGAGCAGTTCTTC.

Many counts were recorded for this clonotype. This chain joins TRBV6-6 and TRBJ2-2, with D unclear. Trimming pared 6 bases from V and 1 base from J, leaving 9 bases between. Germline lookup yields CDR1 MNHNY and CDR2 SVGAGI (reference sequence). CDR3 size: 14 residues. The CDR3: CASSDRLNTGELFF. The CDR3 DNA sequence: TGTGCCAGCAGCGATAGACTGAACACCGGGGAGCTGTTTTTT.

Concerning this clonotype itself: Since no conserved phenylalanine or tryptophan closes the CDR3, a read error is the likely cause. The V and J genes are TRBV4-3 and TRBJ2-1, with 11 nucleotides matching TRBD1. The junction had 2 bases not matched to a gene; V was cut back by 4 bases and J by 6 bases. Germline assignment: CDR1 LGHNA and CDR2 YSLEER. The CDR3 length is 14 residues. This CDR3 reads CASSLGTGGNEQFS. The CDR3 coding sequence is TGCGCCAGCAGCCTAGGGACAGGGGGCAATGAGCAGTTCTCC.

This clonotype showed up many times. The chain links TRBV20-1 to TRBJ1-1, with D tentatively TRBD1 (6 bases). V lost 2 bases to trimming and J lost 2 bases, with 15 bases between them. Germline CDR1 is DFQATT and CDR2 is SNEGSKA (reference sequence). The CDR3 totals 15 residues. The CDR3 spells CSARLGQKSNTEAFF. The CDR3 bases are TGCAGTGCTAGACTAGGACAGAAAAGTAACACTGAAGCTTTCTTT.

This clonotype was picked up many times. The chain joins TRBV5-6 to TRBJ2-5; D is tentatively TRBD1 or TRBD2 (5 bases each). From germline, CDR1 is SGHDT and CDR2 YYEEEE. The CDR3 consists of 13 residues. V lost 0 bases and J 5 bases, leaving 8 bases between the germline ends. This CDR3 reads CASSLAGAETQYF. In DNA, the CDR3 is TGTGCCAGCAGCTTGGCCGGGGCGGAGACCCAGTACTTC. Full variable domain (rest looked up from reference TRBV5-6 and TRBJ2-5): DAGVTQSPTHLIKTRGQQVTLRCSPKSGHDTVSWYQQALGQGPQFIFQYYEEEERQRGNFPDRFSGHQFPNYSSELNVNALLLGDSALYLCASSLAGAETQYFGPGTRLLVL.

The chain employs TRBV11-3 and TRBJ2-4; TRBD1 matches 7 bases. Germline V gene sequence: CDR1 SGHNT, CDR2 YENEEA. This CDR3 region has 14 residues. The trim removed 6 bases at V and 8 bases at J, leaving 10 bases unmatched. DNA of the CDR3: TGTGCCAGCAGGTCGAGGGGGCTAGGGGACATTCAGTACTTC. Its protein is CASRSRGLGDIQYF.

This clonotype was detected only a few times. V and J are TRBV15 and TRBJ2-3; D gene ambiguous. This CDR3 has 14 residues. The V end was cut by 4 bases, the J end by 2 bases, with 10 bases between. CDR1 is LNHNV and CDR2 is YYDKDF in the germline V gene (reference sequence). The CDR3 spells CATSKRLNTDTQYF. Here the CDR3 DNA reads TGTGCCACCAGCAAGAGACTGAACACAGATACGCAGTATTTT.

The sample holds a few counts of this clonotype. The rearrangement links TRBV5-6 to TRBJ2-3; 10 nucleotides align to TRBD1. CDR3 size: 18 residues. The germline V gene has CDR1 SGHDT and CDR2 YYEEEE. Trimming took 2 bases from V and 1 from J; bases not matched to a gene: 10. The CDR3 bases are TGTGCCAGCAGCTTTCAATCCGGGACAGGGGTCCGCACAGATACGCAGTATTTT. Its protein product is CASSFQSGTGVRTDTQYF.

A word on this clonotype: This may arise from a read error, as a much more abundant clone is one base away. This rearrangement joins TRBV7-9 to TRBJ1-5; 9 nucleotides match TRBD1. Germline V gives CDR1 SEHNR, CDR2 FQNEAQ (reference sequence). The CDR3 is made up of 16 amino acids. The CDR3 region is CASSQVRTGGNQPQHF. CDR3 DNA: TGCGCCAGCAGCCAAGTTCGGACAGGGGGCAATCAGCCCCAGCATTTT.

There are many counts of this clonotype. CDR3 in DNA: TGCGCCAGCAGTGCCGGGACAGGGGGCCTCGAGCAGTACTTC. It encodes CASSAGTGGLEQYF. The rearrangement uses TRBV10-1 and TRBJ2-7; 12 nucleotides align to TRBD1. V lost 4 bases and J lost 6; bases outside the gene matches: 4. From germline, CDR1 is WNHNN and CDR2 SYGVQD (reference sequence). The CDR3 extends over 14 amino acids.

The chain recombines TRBV6-5 with TRBJ2-7; D gene uncertain. CDR3 length equals 16 residues. From germline, CDR1 is MNHEY and CDR2 SVGAGI. As DNA, the CDR3 is TGTGCCAGCACCCGCTTCTCGGAAGGGTCCTTGTACGAGCAGCACGTC. Protein product: CASTRFSEGSLYEQHV.

This clonotype showed up many times. The chain couples TRBV2 to TRBJ1-5; D ambiguous. Germline CDR1 SNHLY, CDR2 FYNNEI. This CDR3 is 12 amino acids long. V lost 6 bases to trimming and J lost 5 bases, with 8 bases between them. CDR3 coding DNA: TGTGCCAGCAGAGAAACAGATCAGCCCCAGCATTTT. Its translation is CASRETDQPQHF.

This clonotype was found many times. This sequence joins TRBV5-6 and TRBJ2-7, with 8 positions matching TRBD1. There are 17 residues in the CDR3. Trimming removed 2 bases from V and 1 base from J; junction bases left unmatched: 11. The germline gives CDR1 SGHDT, CDR2 YYEEEE. The CDR3 protein is CASSLTTGALTSYEQYF. CDR3 bases: TGTGCCAGCAGCTTAACGACAGGGGCCTTGACATCCTACGAGCAGTACTTC.

The V call is TRBV30, the J call TRBJ1-6, with unresolved D. CDR3 length equals 12 residues. Germline-derived CDR1 and CDR2 are GTSNPN and SVGIG (reference sequence). The V end lost 3 bases, the J end lost 8 bases, and 8 bases lay between the germline ends. The CDR3 is CAWSPDYSPLHF. The DNA of the CDR3 is TGTGCCTGGAGCCCGGACTATTCACCCCTCCACTTT.

The chain is built from TRBV7-7 and TRBJ2-5; 11 bases line up with TRBD1. Germline CDR1 reads SSHAT; CDR2 reads FNYEAQ (reference sequence). CDR3 length: 14 amino acids. The DNA for the CDR3 is TGTGCTAGCGGTGCCGGGACAGGGGGAGAGACCCAGTACTTC. Amino acids: CASGAGTGGETQYF.